This T cell receptor (beta chain) stems from a study of T cell responses to AZD1222 COVID-19 vaccine. Germline V gene lookup returns CDR1 MGHRA and CDR2 YSYEKL. This CDR3 is built from 15 residues. V lost 0 bases, J lost 15 bases, and 20 bases lay in between. Study results and caveats: Regions 160-218 and 743-854 dominated among vaccine-associated CD4 TCRs spanning spike.

The table came from immunoSEQ multiplex PCR; TCRdb's copy has only in-frame clones and leaves some out. Among fewer than 300,000 clones, roughly 93% were seen once, and the ten largest hold around 0.5%. As regards this clone: What it binds is not known.

The starting material was peripheral blood, obtained on day 0 of AZD1222 vaccination. The chain is built from TRBV4-1 and TRBJ2-2, with a tentative D call TRBD2 (6 bases). This TCR came from an adult in good health. The CDR3 here is CASSQDGGLSRQLFF. CDR3 sequence (DNA): TGCGCCAGCAGCCAAGATGGGGGACTCTCGAGACAGTTGTTTTTT.